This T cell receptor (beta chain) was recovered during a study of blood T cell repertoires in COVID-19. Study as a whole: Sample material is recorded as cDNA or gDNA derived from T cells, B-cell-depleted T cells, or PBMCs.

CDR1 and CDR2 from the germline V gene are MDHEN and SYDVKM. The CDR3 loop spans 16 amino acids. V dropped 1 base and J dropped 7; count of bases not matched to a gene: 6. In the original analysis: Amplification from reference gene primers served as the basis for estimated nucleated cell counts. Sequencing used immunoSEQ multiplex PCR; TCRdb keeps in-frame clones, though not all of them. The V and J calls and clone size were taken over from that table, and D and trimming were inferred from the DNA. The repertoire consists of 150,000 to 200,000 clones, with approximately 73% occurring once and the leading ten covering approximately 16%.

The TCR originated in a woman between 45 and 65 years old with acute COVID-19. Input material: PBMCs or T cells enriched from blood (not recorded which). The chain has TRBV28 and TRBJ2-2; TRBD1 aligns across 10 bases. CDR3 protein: CASSLSTGGKVGELFF. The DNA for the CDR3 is TGTGCCAGCAGTTTATCGACAGGGGGCAAGGTCGGGGAGCTGTTTTTT. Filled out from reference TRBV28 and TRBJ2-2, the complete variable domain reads DVKVTQSSRYLVKRTGEKVFLECVQDMDHENMFWYRQDPGLGLRLIYFSYDVKMKEKGDIPEGYSVSREKKERFSLILESASTNQTSMYLCASSLSTGGKVGELFFGEGSRLTVL.